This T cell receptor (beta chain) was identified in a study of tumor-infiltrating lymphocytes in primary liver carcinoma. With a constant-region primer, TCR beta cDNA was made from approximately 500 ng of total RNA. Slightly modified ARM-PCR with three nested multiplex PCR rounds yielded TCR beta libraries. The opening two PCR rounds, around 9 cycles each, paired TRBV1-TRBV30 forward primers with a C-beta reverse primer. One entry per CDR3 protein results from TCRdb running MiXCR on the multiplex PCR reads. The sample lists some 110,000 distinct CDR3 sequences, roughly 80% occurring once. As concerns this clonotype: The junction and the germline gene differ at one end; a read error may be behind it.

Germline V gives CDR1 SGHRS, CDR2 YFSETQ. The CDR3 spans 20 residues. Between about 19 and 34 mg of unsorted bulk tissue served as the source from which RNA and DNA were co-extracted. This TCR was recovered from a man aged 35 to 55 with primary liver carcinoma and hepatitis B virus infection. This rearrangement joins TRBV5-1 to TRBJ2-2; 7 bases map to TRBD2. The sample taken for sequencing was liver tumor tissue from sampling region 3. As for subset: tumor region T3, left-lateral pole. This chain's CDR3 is CTSSSAWMPSGRADTGELFF. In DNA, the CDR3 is TGCACCAGCAGCTCGGCCTGGATGCCTAGTGGGAGGGCCGACACCGGGGAGCTGTTTTTT.